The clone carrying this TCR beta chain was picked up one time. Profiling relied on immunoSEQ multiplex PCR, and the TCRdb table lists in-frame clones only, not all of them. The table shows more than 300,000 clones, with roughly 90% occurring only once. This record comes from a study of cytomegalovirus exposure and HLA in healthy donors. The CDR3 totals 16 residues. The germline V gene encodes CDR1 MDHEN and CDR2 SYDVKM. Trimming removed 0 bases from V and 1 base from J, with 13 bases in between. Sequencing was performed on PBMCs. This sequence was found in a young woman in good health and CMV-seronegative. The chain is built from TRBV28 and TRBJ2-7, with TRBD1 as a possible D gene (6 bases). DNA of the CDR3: TGTGCCAGCAGTTTATGGAGCAGGGGAGCGTCCTACGAGCAGTACTTC. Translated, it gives CASSLWSRGASYEQYF.